This TCR beta chain originates from a study of T cell responses to AZD1222 COVID-19 vaccine. Assay used: immunoSEQ multiplex PCR; TCRdb lists only in-frame clones, some missing. The sample carries approximately 150,000 clones, more than 75% recorded once. Trimming removed 0 bases from V and 2 bases from J, with 11 bases in between. There are 15 residues in the CDR3. Germline V gene lookup returns CDR1 KGHSH and CDR2 LQKENI. The chain employs TRBV18 and TRBJ2-7; D gene uncertain. Material: peripheral blood, obtained on day 0 of AZD1222 vaccination. This TCR was sampled from an adult in good health. CDR3 DNA: TGTGCCAGCTCACCACCTTCTCAATCCCCCTACGAGCAGTACTTC. Its translation: CASSPPSQSPYEQYF.